This T cell receptor beta chain was sequenced for a study of T cells in localized non-small cell lung cancer. Study-level findings and limits: Multi-region tumor sequencing was not done, so intratumor heterogeneity could not be excluded. Tumor showed lower T cell clonality than uninvolved adjacent lung, where it was highest. Of the top 100 tumor clones, median around 60 were in adjacent lung, over 25 among its top 100. There was an association of higher blood T cell density with longer overall survival.

The CDR3 sequence is 12 residues long. Trimming removed 9 bases at V and 5 bases at J, with 13 bases between. Germline V CDR1 and CDR2: SNHLY, FYNNEI. This clone was seen once. Its matching antigen is unknown. TCRdb's table, derived via immunoSEQ multiplex PCR, lists solely in-frame clones and lacks some. The profile shows about 40,000 clones, 81% of them singletons. The clonotype was recovered from a male donor at least 60 years old with stage II lung adenocarcinoma. The input for sequencing was peripheral blood mononuclear cells, taken before any cancer treatment. The V call is TRBV2, the J call TRBJ1-2; maybe TRBD1 (5 bases). CDR3 protein: CASSGMTYGYTF. The CDR3 coding sequence is TGTGCCAGTTCAGGGATGACTTATGGCTACACCTTC. Combining the CDR3 with reference TRBV2 and TRBJ1-2 gives the whole variable domain EPEVTQTPSHQVTQMGQEVILRCVPISNHLYFYWYRQILGQKVEFLVSFYNNEISEKSEIFDDQFSVERPDGSNFTLKIRSTKLEDSAMYFCASSGMTYGYTFGSGTRLTVV.